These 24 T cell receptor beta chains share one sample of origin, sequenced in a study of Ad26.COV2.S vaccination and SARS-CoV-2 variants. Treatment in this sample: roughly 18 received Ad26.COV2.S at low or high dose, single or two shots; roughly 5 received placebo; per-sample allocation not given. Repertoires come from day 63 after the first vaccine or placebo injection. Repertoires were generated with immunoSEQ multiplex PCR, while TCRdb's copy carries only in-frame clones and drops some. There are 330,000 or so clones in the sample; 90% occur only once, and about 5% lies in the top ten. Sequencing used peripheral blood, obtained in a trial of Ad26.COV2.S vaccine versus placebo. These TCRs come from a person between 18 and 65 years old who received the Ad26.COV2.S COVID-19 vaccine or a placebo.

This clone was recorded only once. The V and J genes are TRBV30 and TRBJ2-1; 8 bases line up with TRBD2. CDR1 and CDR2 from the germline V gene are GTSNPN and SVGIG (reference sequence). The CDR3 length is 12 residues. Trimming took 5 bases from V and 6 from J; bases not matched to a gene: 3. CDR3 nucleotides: TGTGCCTGGGCGCGGGAGGCCAATGAGCAGTTCTTC. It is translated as CAWAREANEQFF.

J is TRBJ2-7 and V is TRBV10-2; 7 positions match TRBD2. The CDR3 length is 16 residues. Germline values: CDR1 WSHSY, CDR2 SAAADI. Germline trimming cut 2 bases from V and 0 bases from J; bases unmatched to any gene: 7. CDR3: CASSELGGGPSYEQYF. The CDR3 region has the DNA TGCGCCAGCAGTGAGCTTGGGGGGGGTCCCTCCTACGAGCAGTACTTC.

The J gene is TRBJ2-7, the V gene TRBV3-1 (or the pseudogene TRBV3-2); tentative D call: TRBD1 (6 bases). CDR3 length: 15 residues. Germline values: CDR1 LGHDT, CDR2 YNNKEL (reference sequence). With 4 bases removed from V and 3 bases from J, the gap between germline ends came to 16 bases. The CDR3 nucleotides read TGTGCCAGCAGCCGAGGGACATCCGGCAGCTACGAGCAGTACTTC. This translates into CASSRGTSGSYEQYF.

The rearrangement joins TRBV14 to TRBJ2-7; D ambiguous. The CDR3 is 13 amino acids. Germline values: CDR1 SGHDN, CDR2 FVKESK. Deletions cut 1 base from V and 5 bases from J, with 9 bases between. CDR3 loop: CASSQGMGNEQYF. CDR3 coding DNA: TGTGCCAGCAGCCAAGGGATGGGAAACGAGCAGTACTTC.

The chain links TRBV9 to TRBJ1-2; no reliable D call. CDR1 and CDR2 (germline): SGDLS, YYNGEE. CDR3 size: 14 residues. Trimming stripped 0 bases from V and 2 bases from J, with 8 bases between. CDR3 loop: CASSVGDKNYGYTF. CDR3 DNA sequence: TGTGCCAGCAGCGTAGGTGACAAGAACTATGGCTACACCTTC.

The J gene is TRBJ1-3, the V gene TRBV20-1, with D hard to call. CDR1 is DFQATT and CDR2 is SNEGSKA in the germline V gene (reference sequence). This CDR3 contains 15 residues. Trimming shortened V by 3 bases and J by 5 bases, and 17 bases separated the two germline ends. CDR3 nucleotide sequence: TGCAGTGCTAGTTTATTAAGGGTGGTCAGAAACACCATATATTTT. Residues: CSASLLRVVRNTIYF.

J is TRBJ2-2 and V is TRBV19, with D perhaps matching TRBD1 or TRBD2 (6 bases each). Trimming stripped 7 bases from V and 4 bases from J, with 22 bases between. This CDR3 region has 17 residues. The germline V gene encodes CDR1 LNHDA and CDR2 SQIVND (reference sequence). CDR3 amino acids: CASNQLQGRGFTGELFF. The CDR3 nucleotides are TGTGCCAGTAACCAGCTACAGGGTCGGGGGTTCACCGGGGAGCTGTTTTTT.

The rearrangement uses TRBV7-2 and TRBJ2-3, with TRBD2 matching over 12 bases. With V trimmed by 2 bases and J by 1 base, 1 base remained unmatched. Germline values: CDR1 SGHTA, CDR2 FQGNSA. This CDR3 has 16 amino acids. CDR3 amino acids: CASSLRTSGGTDTQYF. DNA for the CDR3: TGTGCCAGCAGCTTAAGGACTAGCGGGGGCACAGATACGCAGTATTTT.

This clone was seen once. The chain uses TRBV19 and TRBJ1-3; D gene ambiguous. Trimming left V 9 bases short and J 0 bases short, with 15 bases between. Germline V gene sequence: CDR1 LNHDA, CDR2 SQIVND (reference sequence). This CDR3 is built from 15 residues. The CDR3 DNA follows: TGTGCCAGCGCCCTGAGCTTCTTCTCTGGAAACACCATATATTTT. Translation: CASALSFFSGNTIYF.

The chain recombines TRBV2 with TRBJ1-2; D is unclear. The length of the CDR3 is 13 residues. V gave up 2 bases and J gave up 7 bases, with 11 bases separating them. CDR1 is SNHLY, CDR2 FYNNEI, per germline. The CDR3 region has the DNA TGTGCCAGCAGTGAAATAAGCGGCAGTGGCTACACCTTC. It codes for CASSEISGSGYTF.

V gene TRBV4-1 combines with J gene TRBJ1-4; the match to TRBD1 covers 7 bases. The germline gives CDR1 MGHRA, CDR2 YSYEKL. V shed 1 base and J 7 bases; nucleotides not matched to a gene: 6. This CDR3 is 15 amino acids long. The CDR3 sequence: CASSQGGGAVEKLFF. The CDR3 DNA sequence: TGCGCCAGCAGCCAAGGAGGGGGCGCGGTTGAAAAACTGTTTTTT.

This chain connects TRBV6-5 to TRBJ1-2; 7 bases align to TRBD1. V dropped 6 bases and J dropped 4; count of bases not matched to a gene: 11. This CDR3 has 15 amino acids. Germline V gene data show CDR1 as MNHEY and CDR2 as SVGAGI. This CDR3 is CASRDLTGITYGYTF. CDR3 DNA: TGTGCCAGCAGAGACCTGACAGGGATTACCTATGGCTACACCTTC.

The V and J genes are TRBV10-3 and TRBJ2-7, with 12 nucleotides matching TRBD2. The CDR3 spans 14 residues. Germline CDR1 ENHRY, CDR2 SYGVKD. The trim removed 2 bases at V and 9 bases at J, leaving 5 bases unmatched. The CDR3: CAISEGLAGFAQYV. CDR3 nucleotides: TGTGCCATCAGTGAGGGACTAGCGGGATTCGCGCAGTACGTC.

The CDR3: CASSPRASGASSYNEQFF. The CDR3 DNA follows: TGTGCCAGCTCACCGAGGGCTAGCGGGGCGAGCTCCTACAATGAGCAGTTCTTC. The genes are TRBV18 and TRBJ2-1; TRBD2 matches at 9 bases. The CDR3 covers 18 residues. CDR1 and CDR2 (germline): KGHSH, LQKENI. V lost 3 bases to trimming and J lost 0 bases; unmatched junction nucleotides: 9.

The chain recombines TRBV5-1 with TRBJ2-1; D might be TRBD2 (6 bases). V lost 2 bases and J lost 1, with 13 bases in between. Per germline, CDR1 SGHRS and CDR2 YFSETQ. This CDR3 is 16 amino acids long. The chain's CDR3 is CASSFGLALSYNEQFF. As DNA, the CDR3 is TGCGCCAGCAGCTTTGGGCTAGCGCTGTCCTACAATGAGCAGTTCTTC. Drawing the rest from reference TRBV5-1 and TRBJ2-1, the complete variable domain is KAGVTQTPRYLIKTRGQQVTLSCSPISGHRSVSWYQQTPGQGLQFLFEYFSETQRNKGNFPGRFSGRQFSNSRSEMNVSTLELGDSALYLCASSFGLALSYNEQFFGPGTRLTVL.

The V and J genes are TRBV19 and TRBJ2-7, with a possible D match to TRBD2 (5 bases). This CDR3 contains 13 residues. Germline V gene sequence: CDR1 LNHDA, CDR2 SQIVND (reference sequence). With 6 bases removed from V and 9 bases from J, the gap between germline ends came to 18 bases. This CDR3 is CASREAVTGRQYV. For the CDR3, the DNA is TGTGCCAGTAGGGAGGCGGTCACCGGTAGGCAGTACGTC.

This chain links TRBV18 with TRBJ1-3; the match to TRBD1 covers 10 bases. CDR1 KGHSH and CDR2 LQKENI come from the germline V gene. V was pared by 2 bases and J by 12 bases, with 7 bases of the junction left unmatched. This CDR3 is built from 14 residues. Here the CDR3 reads CASSPSRGQGDIYF. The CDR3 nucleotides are TGTGCCAGCTCACCATCCCGAGGACAGGGGGACATATATTTT.

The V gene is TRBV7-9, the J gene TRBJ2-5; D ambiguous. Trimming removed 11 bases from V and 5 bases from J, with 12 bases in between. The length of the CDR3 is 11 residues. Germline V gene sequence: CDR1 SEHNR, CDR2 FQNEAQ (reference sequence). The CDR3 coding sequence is TGTGCCTCCTCCCCGGGCGAGACCCAGTACTTC. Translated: CASSPGETQYF.

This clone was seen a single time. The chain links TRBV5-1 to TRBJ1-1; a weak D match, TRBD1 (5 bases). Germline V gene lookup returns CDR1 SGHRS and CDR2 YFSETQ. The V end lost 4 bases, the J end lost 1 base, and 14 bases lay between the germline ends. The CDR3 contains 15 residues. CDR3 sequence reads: CASSPSGHPNTEAFF. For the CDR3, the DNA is TGCGCCAGCAGCCCCTCCGGACACCCGAACACTGAAGCTTTCTTT.

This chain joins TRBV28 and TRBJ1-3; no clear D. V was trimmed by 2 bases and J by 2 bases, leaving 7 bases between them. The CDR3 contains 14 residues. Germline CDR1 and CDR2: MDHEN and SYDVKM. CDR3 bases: TGTGCCAGCAGTTTAGTTCAGACTGGAAACACCATATATTTT. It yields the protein CASSLVQTGNTIYF.

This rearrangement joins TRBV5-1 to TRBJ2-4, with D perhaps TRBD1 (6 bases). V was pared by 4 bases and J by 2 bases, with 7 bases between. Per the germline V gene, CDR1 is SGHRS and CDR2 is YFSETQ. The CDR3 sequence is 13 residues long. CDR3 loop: CASSTGTKNIQYF. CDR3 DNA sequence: TGCGCCAGCAGCACAGGGACCAAAAACATTCAGTACTTC.

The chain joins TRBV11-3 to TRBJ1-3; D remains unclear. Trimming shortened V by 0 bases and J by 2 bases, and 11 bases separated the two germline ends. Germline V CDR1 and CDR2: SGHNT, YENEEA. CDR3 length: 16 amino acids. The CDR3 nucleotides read TGTGCCAGCAGCTTAGATCAGAACGTTGCTGGAAACACCATATATTTT. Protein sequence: CASSLDQNVAGNTIYF.

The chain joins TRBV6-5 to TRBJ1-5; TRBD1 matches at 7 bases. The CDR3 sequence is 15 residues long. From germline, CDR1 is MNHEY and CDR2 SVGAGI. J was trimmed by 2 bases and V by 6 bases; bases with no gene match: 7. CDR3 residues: CASSPIDRGNQPQHF. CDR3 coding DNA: TGTGCCAGCAGCCCCATCGACAGGGGCAATCAGCCCCAGCATTTT.

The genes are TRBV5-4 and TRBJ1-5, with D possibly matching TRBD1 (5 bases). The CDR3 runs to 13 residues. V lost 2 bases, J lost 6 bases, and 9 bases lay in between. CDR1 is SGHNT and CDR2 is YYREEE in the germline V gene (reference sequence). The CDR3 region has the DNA TGTGCCAGCAGCTTTCAGGGCGGTCAGCCCCAGCATTTT. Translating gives CASSFQGGQPQHF. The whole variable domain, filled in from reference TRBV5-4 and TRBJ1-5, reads ETGVTQSPTHLIKTRGQQVTLRCSSQSGHNTVSWYQQALGQGPQFIFQYYREEENGRGNFPPRFSGLQFPNYSSELNVNALELDDSALYLCASSFQGGQPQHFGDGTRLSIL.